One and the same sample provided the 3 T cell receptor beta chains below, sequenced in a study of response to subunit inactivated influenza vaccine. TCRdb fed the RT-PCR reads into MiXCR, producing one record per CDR3 protein. The sample consists of about 620,000 distinct CDR3 sequences, roughly 10% of them appearing once. Sequenced here: PBMCs from blood, sampled on the day of vaccination. The receptors here all came from a man in his fifties or sixties who received an inactivated influenza vaccine.

A few counts support this clonotype. The rearrangement joins TRBV24-1 to TRBJ2-2; 10 nucleotides line up with TRBD2. The CDR3 length is 18 residues. Germline V gene data show CDR1 as KGHDR and CDR2 as SFDVKD. Trimming cost V 7 bases and J 2 bases; bases outside gene matches: 12. The chain's CDR3 is CATSWGSSGSFNTGELFF. The CDR3 DNA sequence: TGTGCCACCAGCTGGGGGTCTAGCGGGAGTTTTAACACCGGGGAGCTGTTTTTT.

A few counts support this clonotype. The chain carries TRBV27 and TRBJ2-1, with 10 bases aligning to TRBD2. Trimming at V came to 4 bases and at J to 0 bases, leaving 9 bases not matched to a gene. The length of the CDR3 is 18 residues. Per germline, CDR1 MNHEY and CDR2 SMNVEV (reference sequence). CDR3 sequence reads: CASSYSSGGRSSYNEQFF. CDR3 nucleotides: TGTGCCAGCAGTTATTCTAGCGGGGGCCGGAGCTCCTACAATGAGCAGTTCTTC.

The chain is built from TRBV5-1 and TRBJ2-1; perhaps TRBD1 as D (5 bases). Trimming removed 5 bases at V and 6 bases at J, with 12 bases between. Germline V gene data show CDR1 as SGHRS and CDR2 as YFSETQ. The CDR3 has 13 residues. The CDR3 bases are TGCGCCAGCAGAGGGGTAAGGCCCAATGAGCAGTTCTTC. It codes for CASRGVRPNEQFF. The full variable domain, its missing parts supplied by reference TRBV5-1 and TRBJ2-1, is KAGVTQTPRYLIKTRGQQVTLSCSPISGHRSVSWYQQTPGQGLQFLFEYFSETQRNKGNFPGRFSGRQFSNSRSEMNVSTLELGDSALYLCASRGVRPNEQFFGPGTRLTVL.